What follows are 23 T cell receptor beta chains derived from one specimen sequenced in a study of glioma-infiltrating T cells. Using RNA template, CDR3s of TCR alpha and beta were amplified with iRepertoire arm-PCR. A single record per CDR3 protein comes from TCRdb applying MiXCR to the multiplex PCR reads. The sample comprises about 140,000 distinct CDR3 sequences, roughly two fifths of which are singletons, and roughly 20% rests with the top ten. The sample was glioma tissue, nonneoplastic brain tissue, or PBMCs (not recorded which). All receptors derive from a human donor with low-grade glioma or glioblastoma, undergoing nonglioma brain surgery, or in good health (not recorded which).

The rearrangement links TRBV29-1 to TRBJ2-3, with 13 positions matching TRBD2. The ends lost 1 base at V and 4 bases at J; junction bases unmatched: 5. This CDR3 is built from 16 residues. The germline V gene encodes CDR1 SQVTM and CDR2 ANQGSEA. CDR3 in amino acids: CSVEATSGRAPDTQYF. The CDR3 DNA follows: TGCAGCGTTGAAGCAACTAGCGGGAGGGCCCCAGATACGCAGTATTTT.

The gene calls are TRBV27 and TRBJ2-3; no firm D call. The CDR3 extends over 15 amino acids. Germline CDR1 is MNHEY and CDR2 is SMNVEV (reference sequence). With 5 bases removed from V and 3 bases from J, the gap between germline ends came to 15 bases. The CDR3: CASSPPAPRTDTQYF. The CDR3 DNA reads as TGTGCCAGCAGTCCCCCGGCCCCCCGGACAGATACGCAGTATTTT.

The count of this clonotype is one. The chain carries TRBV2 and TRBJ2-1; 8 bases are shared with TRBD2. The germline CDR1 and CDR2 sequences are SNHLY and FYNNEI. There are 16 residues in the CDR3. J was trimmed by 8 bases and V by 5 bases; bases with no gene match: 14. This CDR3 reads CASSKGLGVFVDEQFF. The DNA of the CDR3 is TGTGCCAGCAGTAAGGGACTAGGAGTCTTTGTGGATGAGCAGTTCTTC.

This clonotype was counted a single time. The J gene is TRBJ2-1, the V gene TRBV12-3 or TRBV12-4, with a weak D call TRBD2 (5 bases). V was clipped by 6 bases and J by 8 bases, with 17 bases between them. This CDR3 contains 14 residues. CDR3: CASRVTGVSYEQFF. In DNA form, the CDR3 reads TGTGCCAGCAGGGTGACCGGGGTCAGCTATGAGCAGTTCTTC.

This sequence joins TRBV7-6 and TRBJ2-4; 7 nucleotides match TRBD2. This CDR3 is built from 14 residues. The V segment lost 1 base and the J segment 5 bases; nucleotides outside the gene matches: 2. CDR1 and CDR2 from the germline V gene are SGHVS and FNYEAQ. CDR3 nucleotides: TGTGCCAGCAGCTTAGGGCTAGCGGAAAACATTCAGTACTTC. The encoded protein is CASSLGLAENIQYF.

This chain uses TRBV6-1 with TRBJ1-2; D uncertain. V was cut by 6 bases and J by 2 bases, with 10 bases left in between. The CDR3 is made up of 13 amino acids. In germline, CDR1 is MNHNS, CDR2 SASEGT. DNA of the CDR3: TGTGCCAGCAGAACAGTGTTGAACTATGGCTACACCTTC. Protein product: CASRTVLNYGYTF.

This clonotype occurred a few times. V gene TRBV4-1 combines with J gene TRBJ1-1; D gene unclear. The CDR3 is 12 residues long. Per germline, CDR1 MGHRA and CDR2 YSYEKL. V lost 6 bases and J 11 bases, leaving 16 bases between the germline ends. The CDR3 is CASSHSSGRAFF. The CDR3 bases are TGCGCCAGCAGTCATTCCTCCGGCCGGGCTTTCTTT.

Many counts were recorded for this clonotype. The J gene is TRBJ2-4, the V gene TRBV6-1; 7 bases line up with TRBD1. The CDR3 covers 13 residues. Germline V gene sequence: CDR1 MNHNS, CDR2 SASEGT. Trimming took 4 bases from V and 7 from J; bases not matched to a gene: 4. The CDR3 DNA reads as TGTGCCAGCAGTGGGGGACAGTTGAACATTCAGTACTTC. It specifies CASSGGQLNIQYF.

The chain carries TRBV7-9 and TRBJ2-3; D call uncertain. V lost 6 bases and J 1 base, leaving 8 bases between the germline ends. The length of the CDR3 is 13 residues. The germline gives CDR1 SEHNR, CDR2 FQNEAQ (reference sequence). The CDR3 loop reads CASSQTGTDTQYF. The DNA for the CDR3 is TGTGCCAGCAGTCAAACGGGCACAGATACGCAGTATTTT.

V is TRBV5-5 and J is TRBJ1-2; no reliable D call. The V gene lost 1 base and the J gene lost 4 bases, with 14 bases spanning the gap. This CDR3 is built from 15 residues. CDR1 and CDR2 (germline): SGHKS, YYEKEE (reference sequence). Written as DNA, the CDR3 is TGTGCCAGCAGCTTGTCGGTGAGCGTGTTCTATGGCTACACCTTC. Translating it yields CASSLSVSVFYGYTF.

There are many counts of this clonotype. This chain joins TRBV20-1 and TRBJ2-7, with 13 bases lining up with TRBD2. Germline assignment: CDR1 DFQATT and CDR2 SNEGSKA (reference sequence). CDR3 length equals 13 residues. The V gene end was trimmed by 3 bases and the J gene end by 7 bases; junction bases not matched to a gene: 3. The CDR3 region has the DNA TGCAGTGCTAGGGAGGGACTAGCGGGAGAGCAGTACTTC. Translating it yields CSAREGLAGEQYF.

This clonotype was picked up a small number of times. J is TRBJ2-5 and V is TRBV20-1; the D is unclear. The germline V gene encodes CDR1 DFQATT and CDR2 SNEGSKA (reference sequence). The CDR3 covers 13 residues. V was shortened by 4 bases and J by 4 bases, with 13 bases between the two germline ends. For the CDR3, the DNA is TGCAGTGCTACGTCCCGTTTGAGAGAGACCCAGTACTTC. Translation gives CSATSRLRETQYF.

This clonotype turned up a few times. The rearrangement links TRBV6-1 to TRBJ2-5, with D maybe TRBD1 (6 bases). Germline CDR1 reads MNHNS; CDR2 reads SASEGT. V was cut by 5 bases and J by 2 bases, with 15 bases left in between. This CDR3 has 15 amino acids. In nucleotides, the CDR3 is TGTGCCAGCAGTTGGGACATTGGTTCGCAAGAGACCCAGTACTTC. Protein sequence: CASSWDIGSQETQYF.

V gene TRBV7-2 combines with J gene TRBJ1-2; D remains unclear. CDR3 size: 14 residues. The germline gives CDR1 SGHTA, CDR2 FQGNSA. Trimming cost V 1 base and J 4 bases, with 10 bases left between them. The CDR3 spells CASSLVPGTYGYTF. The CDR3 nucleotides are TGTGCCAGCAGCTTAGTTCCGGGAACCTATGGCTACACCTTC.

This clonotype was counted at least ten times. The J gene is TRBJ1-3, the V gene TRBV6-1; D unresolved. This CDR3 region has 14 residues. Germline V gene sequence: CDR1 MNHNS, CDR2 SASEGT. Trimming removed 5 bases at V and 2 bases at J, with 10 bases between. In DNA, the CDR3 is TGTGCCAGCAGTTCACTCGGGGCTGGAAACACCATATATTTT. As protein: CASSSLGAGNTIYF.

This clonotype was detected many times. V and J are TRBV4-2 and TRBJ2-3; 9 bases align to TRBD2. CDR3 length equals 15 residues. Germline CDR1 reads LGHNA; CDR2 reads YNFKEQ. Losses at the gene ends were 2 bases for V and 5 bases for J; bases not matched to a gene: 5. As DNA, the CDR3 is TGTGCCAGCAGCCAACCTAGCGGGGCGGGAGATACGCAGTATTTT. Amino acids: CASSQPSGAGDTQYF.

This clonotype has a handful of counts. CDR3 nucleotides: TGTGCCAGCAGTTTCGCGTACCAAGAGACCCAGTACTTC. The encoded protein is CASSFAYQETQYF. This rearrangement joins TRBV6-1 to TRBJ2-5; D gene unclear. Germline V gene data show CDR1 as MNHNS and CDR2 as SASEGT. The V end lost 5 bases, the J end lost 0 bases, and 7 bases lay between the germline ends. The CDR3 loop spans 13 amino acids.

This clonotype was counted at least ten times. V is TRBV6-1 and J is TRBJ1-2; 7 bases agree with TRBD1. V shed 5 bases, J shed 7 bases, and the junction held 4 bases outside the gene matches. This CDR3 region has 12 residues. CDR1 and CDR2 from the germline V gene are MNHNS and SASEGT. The CDR3 region has the DNA TGTGCCAGCAGTAACCGGGACAGTGGCTACACCTTC. Protein product: CASSNRDSGYTF.

This clonotype was counted at least ten times. The rearrangement links TRBV7-2 to TRBJ2-3, with unresolved D. Looked up from germline, CDR1 is SGHTA and CDR2 is FQGNSA. The CDR3 sequence is 12 residues long. The germline V and J ends were trimmed by 4 bases and 6 bases, with 8 bases remaining between them. CDR3 residues: CASSSSGDTQYF. Written as DNA, the CDR3 is TGTGCCAGCAGCTCCAGTGGGGATACGCAGTATTTT.

The rearrangement joins TRBV2 to TRBJ2-3; D is possibly TRBD1 or TRBD2 (5 bases each). CDR1 is SNHLY and CDR2 is FYNNEI in the germline V gene. Trimming cost V 5 bases and J 3 bases, with 15 bases left between them. The CDR3 spans 15 residues. CDR3: CASSTMGERTDTQYF. The CDR3 DNA is TGTGCCAGCAGTACTATGGGGGAGCGGACAGATACGCAGTATTTT.

The chain couples TRBV28 to TRBJ1-1; D is uncertain. CDR3 length: 14 residues. V lost 5 bases and J 5 bases, leaving 15 bases between the germline ends. The germline V gene encodes CDR1 MDHEN and CDR2 SYDVKM. In DNA, the CDR3 is TGTGCCAGCAGTCGGAATAGGCGTTGGACTGAAGCTTTCTTT. This encodes CASSRNRRWTEAFF.

This clonotype was detected only a few times. V usage is TRBV6-1 and J usage is TRBJ2-7, with a tentative D call TRBD1 (5 bases). CDR1 and CDR2 from the germline V gene are MNHNS and SASEGT. The CDR3 length is 14 residues. V lost 7 bases to trimming and J lost 2 bases, with 15 bases between them. CDR3 nucleotides: TGTGCCAGCACCCGCGATGGCAGGGCCTACGAGCAGTACTTC. The encoded protein is CASTRDGRAYEQYF.

The chain carries TRBV20-1 and TRBJ2-5; perhaps D is TRBD1 or TRBD2 (5 bases each). The CDR3 has 17 residues. CDR1 and CDR2 from the germline V gene are DFQATT and SNEGSKA (reference sequence). Trimming cost V 0 bases and J 3 bases, with 20 bases left between them. The CDR3 loop is CSARESWGSGHKETQYF. DNA for the CDR3: TGCAGTGCTAGAGAATCGTGGGGGAGTGGGCACAAAGAGACCCAGTACTTC.